Shown below are 3 T cell receptor beta chains from a single sample sequenced in a study of cytotoxic CD8 clonotypes in ibrutinib-treated CLL. This table comes from immunoSEQ multiplex PCR, and its TCRdb copy is limited to in-frame clones, with some not included. In the table there are about 32,000 clones, roughly two thirds of which are singletons. The specimen comprised PBMCs, sampled at disease progression, from a patient treated with ibrutinib. These receptors were taken from a human donor with chronic lymphocytic leukemia.

The rearrangement uses TRBV5-1 and TRBJ1-5; D unclear. CDR3 size: 13 residues. Germline V lookup: CDR1 SGHRS, CDR2 YFSETQ. Between the trimmed V and J ends, which lost 3 bases and 7 bases, there was a span of 11 bases. In nucleotides, the CDR3 is TGCGCCAGCAGCTCGCAACCCGGGCAGCCCCAGCATTTT. Its translation: CASSSQPGQPQHF.

The chain joins TRBV5-1 to TRBJ2-3; the match to TRBD2 covers 13 bases. V lost 4 bases and J lost 4; bases outside the gene matches: 3. The CDR3 consists of 15 residues. CDR1 is SGHRS and CDR2 is YFSETQ in the germline V gene. DNA for the CDR3: TGCGCCAGCAGCCCAGGACTAGCGGGGGCAGATACGCAGTATTTT. Its protein is CASSPGLAGADTQYF.

The V and J genes are TRBV6-1 and TRBJ1-4; tentative D call: TRBD1 (5 bases). The V end was cut by 3 bases, the J end by 7 bases, with 12 bases between. This CDR3 has 14 amino acids. The germline V gene has CDR1 MNHNS and CDR2 SASEGT. Written as DNA, the CDR3 is TGTGCCAGCAGTGACAGGGTTTGGGGTGAAAAACTGTTTTTT. This encodes CASSDRVWGEKLFF.